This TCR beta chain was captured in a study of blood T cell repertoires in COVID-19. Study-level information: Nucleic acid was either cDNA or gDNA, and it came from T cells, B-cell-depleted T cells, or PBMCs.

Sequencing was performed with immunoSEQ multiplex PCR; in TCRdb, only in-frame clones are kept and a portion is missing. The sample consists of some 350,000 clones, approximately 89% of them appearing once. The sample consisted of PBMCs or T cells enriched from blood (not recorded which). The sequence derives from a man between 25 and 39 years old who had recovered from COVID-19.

CDR3 bases: TGTGCCAGCAGCCGAGGAGCTAGCGGGGGGGCGAAGTACAATGAGCAGTTCTTC. Its protein is CASSRGASGGAKYNEQFF. The V call is TRBV7-6, the J call TRBJ2-1; 12 bases line up with TRBD2. V dropped 5 bases and J dropped 4; count of bases not matched to a gene: 12. The germline V gene has CDR1 SGHVS and CDR2 FNYEAQ. The CDR3 runs 18 residues.